The 13 T cell receptor beta chains in this list originate from one sample, sequenced in a study of T cells expressing NK-cell markers. Reprocessing the 5' RACE reads, TCRdb reports a single entry for every CDR3 protein and omits DNA. Reported are over 100,000 distinct CDR3 sequences; the ten largest clones contain approximately 17%. Material: blood T cells: a sorted CD56 or NKG2C T cell subset, CD4+ or CD8+ T cells, or bulk PBMC T cells (not recorded which). Receptor source: a woman aged 18 to 75 in good health.

The chain combines TRBV7-6 with TRBJ1-1; TCRdb designates TRBD1, a call that cannot be tested without DNA. The length of the CDR3 is 16 residues. Looked up from germline, CDR1 is SGHVS and CDR2 is FNYEAQ. The CDR3 sequence: CASSLALRGLNTEAFF.

The chain has TRBV3-1 and TRBJ2-1. Germline assignment: CDR1 LGHDT and CDR2 YNNKEL (reference sequence). CDR3 length: 14 amino acids. The CDR3 spells CASRHTSSYNEQFF.

The rearrangement links TRBV27 to TRBJ2-2. CDR1 and CDR2 from the germline V gene are MNHEY and SMNVEV (reference sequence). The CDR3 has 11 residues. CDR3 protein: CASSFFGELFF.

The chain joins TRBV28 to TRBJ2-7; TCRdb selects TRBD1, and the lack of DNA leaves this call unchecked. CDR1 is MDHEN, CDR2 SYDVKM, per germline. The CDR3 runs to 13 residues. The chain's CDR3 is CASSFHRSYEQYF.

The CDR3 sequence is CASSLRRDRVGTTDTQYF. The chain carries TRBV9 and TRBJ2-3; the D gene TCRdb calls, TRBD1, cannot be checked with no DNA. CDR3 size: 18 residues. CDR1 and CDR2 (germline): SGDLS, YYNGEE.

The chain uses TRBV4-3 and TRBJ2-1; the TRBD2 assignment by TCRdb is unverifiable without DNA. The CDR3 covers 16 residues. Germline loops: CDR1 LGHNA, CDR2 YSLEER. CDR3 sequence reads: CASSPGLAGVYNEQFF.

The chain has TRBV20-1 and TRBJ2-1; the D call from TCRdb, TRBD2, cannot be confirmed without DNA. Germline loops: CDR1 DFQATT, CDR2 SNEGSKA (reference sequence). The CDR3 is 15 amino acids. Here the CDR3 reads CSARANSGRVDEQFF.

The genes are TRBV7-6 and TRBJ2-5; TCRdb indicates TRBD1, and absent DNA this call remains unverified. Germline values: CDR1 SGHVS, CDR2 FNYEAQ. This CDR3 has 14 residues. The chain's CDR3 is CASSLVDTQETQYF.

The rearrangement uses TRBV12-3 or TRBV12-4 and TRBJ2-1; as DNA is missing, the TRBD1 call by TCRdb cannot be tested. This CDR3 contains 15 residues. CDR3 sequence: CASTPWDGGYNEQFF.

The chain couples TRBV29-1 to TRBJ2-1; as DNA is missing, the TRBD2 call by TCRdb cannot be tested. Germline loops: CDR1 SQVTM, CDR2 ANQGSEA. The CDR3 is 14 amino acids. The CDR3 sequence is CSVDPGLLYNEQFF.

V and J are TRBV20-1 and TRBJ2-3. The germline V gene encodes CDR1 DFQATT and CDR2 SNEGSKA (reference sequence). The CDR3 extends over 12 amino acids. CDR3 protein: CSSTDSTDTQYF.

Here the CDR3 reads CSAKGTLGDEQYF. The chain carries TRBV20-1 and TRBJ2-7; the D gene TCRdb calls, TRBD1, cannot be checked with no DNA. The length of the CDR3 is 13 residues. CDR1 and CDR2 (germline): DFQATT, SNEGSKA (reference sequence).

The chain employs TRBV11-2 and TRBJ2-1. The CDR3 extends over 13 amino acids. The germline CDR1 and CDR2 sequences are SGHAT and FQNNGV. CDR3 amino acids: CASSLVDGNEQFF.